A selection of T cell receptor beta chains follows, all from one sample in a study of blood T cells in healthy people across ages. TCRdb analysed the 5' RACE reads with MiXCR anew, one entry per CDR3 protein. The table lists approximately 730,000 distinct CDR3 sequences, roughly 43% of them singletons. Sequenced: blood. These receptors were taken from a woman aged 60-75 years in good health. Both conserved end residues are part of each CDR3. A D gene is named only where the DNA matches it firmly. The listing skips clone size in some rows; elsewhere it reads once, few, many or a size class.

CDR3 DNA	CDR3 protein	clone size	V gene	J gene	D gene
TGCAGTGTCCCCCCTGTAGGGGCCCCCGGGGAGCTGTTTTTT	CSVPPVGAPGELFF	NA	TRBV20-1	TRBJ2-2	NA
TGTGCCAGCGGGAGGGACGGACCTGGGACAGATACGCAGTATTTT	CASGRDGPGTDTQYF	NA	TRBV6-5	TRBJ2-3	TRBD2
TGTGCCAGCAGACTTAGCGGTTCCTACGAGCAGTACTTC	CASRLSGSYEQYF	few	TRBV27	TRBJ2-7	NA
TGCAGTGCTAGAACGACGGGGGTTGAAAAACTGTTTTTT	CSARTTGVEKLFF	NA	TRBV20-1	TRBJ1-4	NA
TGCAGTGCTAGAGTCCCGGGACAGGGGACGAGGGCCAACGTCCTGACTTTC	CSARVPGQGTRANVLTF	NA	TRBV20-1	TRBJ2-6	TRBD1
TGTGCCAGCAGTGAATTAGCGGGAGTCGCGACAGATACGCAGTATTTT	CASSELAGVATDTQYF	NA	TRBV2	TRBJ2-3	TRBD2
TGTGCCAGCAGCTCTAGCGGGGGGGCCCCGAGCTCCTACAATGAGCGGTTCTTC	CASSSSGGAPSSYNERFF	NA	TRBV5-5	TRBJ2-1	TRBD2
TGCGCCAGCAGGGGTGAGGGGGATGAAGCTTTCTTT	CASRGEGDEAFF	NA	TRBV5-1	TRBJ1-1	NA
TGTGCCAGCAGCTTAGCCTTGGACACTGAAGCTTTCTTT	CASSLALDTEAFF	NA	TRBV11-2	TRBJ1-1	NA
TGTGCCAGCAGTTCCCCTAAAACAAAGACCCAGTACTTC	CASSSPKTKTQYF	NA	TRBV28	TRBJ2-5	NA
TGTGCCAGCAGCCTCCAGACGGACGATCACACTGAAGCTTTCTTT	CASSLQTDDHTEAFF	NA	TRBV9	TRBJ1-1	NA
TGTGCCAGCAGTGAAGTTGGGGTCGATACGCAGTATTTT	CASSEVGVDTQYF	few	TRBV6-1	TRBJ2-3	NA
TGTGCCAGCACCCCCTACGGGCCCCTTGAGAGCAATCAGCCCCAGCATTTT	CASTPYGPLESNQPQHF	NA	TRBV6-1	TRBJ1-5	NA
TGTGCCAGCAGCCTACTAGCGGGCCGCACAGATACGCAGTATTTT	CASSLLAGRTDTQYF	few	TRBV14	TRBJ2-3	TRBD2
TGCGCCAGCAGCCCGTACGGGGGAGGGCCTAAGTACGAGCAGTACTTC	CASSPYGGGPKYEQYF	NA	TRBV4-1	TRBJ2-7	TRBD2
TGTGCCAGCACACGCAGGGGGCGGATGGAGACCCAGTACTTC	CASTRRGRMETQYF	few	TRBV5-6	TRBJ2-5	TRBD1
TGCAGTGCTAGAGTTACAGGGTCTACCTACGAGCAGTACTTC	CSARVTGSTYEQYF	NA	TRBV20-1	TRBJ2-7	NA
TGTGCCAGCAGCGTAGCCATGGACAGGGGGCGGACACCCCTCCACTTT	CASSVAMDRGRTPLHF	NA	TRBV9	TRBJ1-6	TRBD1
TGCGCCAGCGAAGAGACCCGTCGGAACACCGGGGAGCTGTTTTTT	CASEETRRNTGELFF	few	TRBV4-3	TRBJ2-2	NA
TGCAGTGCTAGTACGCCTACCACAGGCTACGAGCAGTACTTC	CSASTPTTGYEQYF	many	TRBV20-1	TRBJ2-7	NA
TGCGTCAGAAACCCAGGGGGCGGCGGAGAGACCCAGTACTTC	CVRNPGGGGETQYF	NA	TRBV5-1	TRBJ2-5	TRBD1
TGCGCCAGCAGCCCAGGACACTTGAACACTGAAGCTTTCTTT	CASSPGHLNTEAFF	NA	TRBV5-1	TRBJ1-1	NA
TGTGCCAGCAGCCCGCAGGGTCCCAATGAGCAGTTCTTC	CASSPQGPNEQFF	few	TRBV11-1	TRBJ2-1	NA
TGCGCCAGCAGCGATGGGGGGACTCAGCCCCAGCATTTT	CASSDGGTQPQHF	NA	TRBV5-1	TRBJ1-5	NA
TGTGCCAGCCTAGGACAGGTTGCGGGAGGGAGCTCCTACAATGAGCAGTTCTTC	CASLGQVAGGSSYNEQFF	many	TRBV6-2/TRBV6-3	TRBJ2-1	TRBD2
TGCAGCGTTGAGGTAGGAGATCCCTATGGCTACACCTTC	CSVEVGDPYGYTF	once	TRBV29-1	TRBJ1-2	NA
TGTGCCAGCAGCGTAACAGGGTCCGGCAATCAGCCCCAGCATTTT	CASSVTGSGNQPQHF	NA	TRBV9	TRBJ1-5	NA
TGCGCCAGCAGCCAAGCTAGCGGGGACGAGCAGTACTTC	CASSQASGDEQYF	many	TRBV4-1	TRBJ2-7	TRBD2